The clone carrying this T cell receptor beta chain was picked up a small number of times. Its target is not known. Gene names are mouse gene names. These data belong to a study of tissue T cells after allogeneic stem cell transplantation. As for time point: mouse harvest day 7 after allogeneic transplant. Each mouse received 10^7 T-cell-depleted marrow cells plus 10^6 splenic CD5+ T cells by tail vein. Mice had MHC-mismatched B6 into BALB/c GVHD, sampled day 7 or 14. Whole-study results and caveats: TCR repertoires tracked anatomic similarity, regardless of disease or transplant status.

Measured with immunoSEQ multiplex PCR; TCRdb has only the in-frame clones, and not every one. The table shows 1,500 to 2,000 clones, with 50% to 65% occurring only once. This clonotype was sampled from a female BALB/c mouse given C57BL/6 T cells with graft-versus-host disease after an allogeneic hematopoietic cell transplant. The sample taken for sequencing was spleen.

The CDR3: CASSGLENYAEQFF. CDR3 bases read: TGTGCCAGCAGTGGACTGGAGAACTATGCTGAGCAGTTC. This rearrangement joins TRBV19 to TRBJ2-1; 7 bases are a match to TRBD2. The read ends 1 residue shy of where the CDR3 ends; the end is completed using the germline J gene. Looked up from germline, CDR1 is FNHDT and CDR2 is SITEND (reference sequence). Trimming cost V 4 bases and J 1 base; bases outside gene matches: 2. The CDR3 has 14 amino acids.